These 6 T cell receptor beta chains were all obtained from the same sample, sequenced in a study of T cell responses to AZD1222 COVID-19 vaccine. Clones were sequenced by immunoSEQ multiplex PCR, and TCRdb holds only the in-frame ones, with some missing. The sample includes 150,000 to 200,000 clones, around 90% of them seen just once. The specimen comprised peripheral blood, sampled 28 days after the second AZD1222 dose. Every receptor here comes from an adult who received the AZD1222 COVID-19 vaccine.

The chain couples TRBV6-5 to TRBJ2-3, with D possibly being TRBD1 (5 bases). CDR1 MNHEY and CDR2 SVGAGI come from the germline V gene. CDR3 size: 13 residues. Between the trimmed V and J ends, which lost 6 bases and 2 bases, there was a span of 9 bases. CDR3 sequence (DNA): TGTGCCAGCAGACTGACAGCCACAGATACGCAGTATTTT. It specifies CASRLTATDTQYF.

The rearrangement uses TRBV12-3 or TRBV12-4 and TRBJ2-3, with D possibly called TRBD1 or TRBD2 (7 bases each). The CDR3 contains 13 residues. Trimming took 5 bases from V and 6 from J, leaving 12 bases between them. The CDR3 spells CASSQQGGDTQYF. The CDR3 coding sequence is TGTGCCAGCAGTCAGCAGGGGGGGGATACGCAGTATTTT.

The chain links TRBV7-9 to TRBJ1-1; D unclear. The CDR3 spans 15 residues. The V end was cut by 2 bases, the J end by 9 bases, with 19 bases between. Per germline, CDR1 SEHNR and CDR2 FQNEAQ (reference sequence). DNA of the CDR3: TGTGCCAGCAGCTTATACAGTGATCGGGTTGTGAAAGCTTTCTTT. Protein product: CASSLYSDRVVKAFF.

The chain carries TRBV2 and TRBJ2-2; D remains unclear. V dropped 6 bases and J dropped 9 bases, with 8 bases sitting between them. Germline V gene data show CDR1 as SNHLY and CDR2 as FYNNEI. The CDR3 totals 11 residues. The CDR3 DNA sequence: TGTGCCAGCAGGGTCGAGAGGGAGCTGTTTTTT. Protein sequence: CASRVERELFF.

This clone came up once. The J gene is TRBJ2-7, the V gene TRBV9, with 8 bases that match TRBD2. The V segment lost 0 bases and the J segment 2 bases; nucleotides outside the gene matches: 7. CDR1 is SGDLS and CDR2 is YYNGEE in the germline V gene. The CDR3 spans 16 residues. CDR3 DNA: TGTGCCAGCAGCGTAGGTGTCGGGGGGGCTCCCTACGAGCAGTACTTC. Translated: CASSVGVGGAPYEQYF.

This clone was picked up one time. This chain links TRBV5-4 with TRBJ2-1; 8 nucleotides agree with TRBD2. Germline V gives CDR1 SGHNT, CDR2 YYREEE (reference sequence). The CDR3 spans 14 residues. V gave up 2 bases and J gave up 8 bases; unmatched junction bases: 6. The CDR3 reads CASSLSGGADEQFF. CDR3 nucleotides: TGTGCCAGCAGCTTATCGGGGGGGGCGGATGAGCAGTTCTTC. The entire variable domain, with the rest obtained from reference TRBV5-4 and TRBJ2-1, is as follows: ETGVTQSPTHLIKTRGQQVTLRCSSQSGHNTVSWYQQALGQGPQFIFQYYREEENGRGNFPPRFSGLQFPNYSSELNVNALELDDSALYLCASSLSGGADEQFFGPGTRLTVL.